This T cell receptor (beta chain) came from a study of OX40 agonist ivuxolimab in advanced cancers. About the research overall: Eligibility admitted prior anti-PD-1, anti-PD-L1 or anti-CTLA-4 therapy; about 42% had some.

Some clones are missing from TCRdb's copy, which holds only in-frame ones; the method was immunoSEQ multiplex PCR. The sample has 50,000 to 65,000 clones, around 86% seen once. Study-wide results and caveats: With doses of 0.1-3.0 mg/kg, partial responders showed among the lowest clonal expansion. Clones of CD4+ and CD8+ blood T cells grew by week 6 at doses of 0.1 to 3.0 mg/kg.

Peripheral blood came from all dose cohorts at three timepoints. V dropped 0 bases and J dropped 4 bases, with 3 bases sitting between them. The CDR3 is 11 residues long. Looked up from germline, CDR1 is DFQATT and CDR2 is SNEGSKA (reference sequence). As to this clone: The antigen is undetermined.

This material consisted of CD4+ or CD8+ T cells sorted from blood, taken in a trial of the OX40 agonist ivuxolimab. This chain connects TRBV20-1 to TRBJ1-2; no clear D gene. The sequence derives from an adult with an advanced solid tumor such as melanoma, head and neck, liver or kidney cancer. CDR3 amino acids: CSARDLYGYTF. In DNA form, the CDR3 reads TGCAGTGCTAGAGATCTCTATGGCTACACCTTC.